This T cell receptor beta chain is from a study of cytomegalovirus exposure and HLA in healthy donors. Study observations and caveats: Later work showed greater clonal expansion in HLA-associated TCR beta chains than in equally common others.

V lost 5 bases and J lost 7; bases outside the gene matches: 8. The length of the CDR3 is 14 residues. CDR1 is SGHNT and CDR2 is YYREEE in the germline V gene (reference sequence). Turning to this clone: What it recognizes is unknown.

PCR employed 60 Vbeta and 13 Jbeta primers. The method was immunoSEQ multiplex PCR; TCRdb's version includes in-frame clones alone and lacks a portion of them. Among under 90,000 clones, 75% to 85% were seen once, and the ten largest hold approximately 3.7%. This chain uses TRBV5-4 with TRBJ2-1; TRBD1 agrees at 8 bases. This sequence was found in a man in his forties in good health and CMV-seronegative. Sequenced sample: PBMCs. The DNA of the CDR3 is TGTGCCAGCAGTCTTCGAGACAGGGGTAATGAGCAGTTCTTC. This codes for CASSLRDRGNEQFF. Using reference TRBV5-4 and TRBJ2-1 for the parts outside the CDR3, the full variable domain is ETGVTQSPTHLIKTRGQQVTLRCSSQSGHNTVSWYQQALGQGPQFIFQYYREEENGRGNFPPRFSGLQFPNYSSELNVNALELDDSALYLCASSLRDRGNEQFFGPGTRLTVL.